The clone carrying this T cell receptor (beta chain) was recorded at least ten times. Antigen unknown. This entry comes from a study of T-cell reconstitution after alpha-beta-depleted transplantation in children. Unique molecular identifiers were incorporated when the TCRbeta library was constructed. In TCRdb, the PCR reads were re-called with MiXCR into one record per CDR3 protein. The table includes 19,000 or so distinct CDR3 sequences, approximately 13% detected once. V was clipped by 1 base and J by 5 bases; unmatched bases: 16. CDR3 length: 18 residues. Germline loops: CDR1 MGHRA, CDR2 YSYEKL. Findings and caveats of the study: T cells produced anew were the main source of T-cell counts and diversity one year after transplant.

The chain couples TRBV4-1 to TRBJ2-7, with 8 positions matching TRBD1. The source of this sequence is a female patient between 2 and 15 years old who had a stem cell transplant for congenital amegakaryocytic thrombocytopenia, so the T cells may come from the graft donor. The specimen comprised PBMCs, mostly from graft donor cells, sampled 60 days after TCRalphabeta/CD19-depleted stem cell transplant. The CDR3 region is CASSQGFGGTGSFDEQYF. CDR3 bases: TGCGCCAGCAGCCAAGGGTTTGGCGGGACAGGTTCGTTCGACGAGCAGTACTTC.